The source of this TCR beta chain is a study of cytomegalovirus exposure and HLA in healthy donors. Study-level information: The Caucasian-associated ancestry cluster held roughly 80% of 300 to 450 genotyped donors. Regarding the study as a whole: A classifier reportedly called cytomegalovirus status with high sensitivity and specificity.

As to this clone: Its cognate antigen is unknown.

Per the germline V gene, CDR1 is SNHLY and CDR2 is FYNNEI. V shed 11 bases and J 3 bases; nucleotides not matched to a gene: 4. The CDR3 is 12 amino acids. The PCR made use of 60 Vbeta and 13 Jbeta primers. Sequencing used immunoSEQ multiplex PCR; TCRdb keeps in-frame clones, though not all of them. The sample lists about 140,000 clones; around 73% were seen once. The chain couples TRBV2 to TRBJ2-7, with 10 positions matching TRBD1. The sequenced sample was PBMCs. The sequence came from a human donor in good health. CDR3 coding DNA: TGTGCCGTAGGGACAGGGGACTACGAGCAGTACTTC. It yields the protein CAVGTGDYEQYF.